This entry concerns a single TCR beta chain. The sample belongs to a study of T cell changes during pregnancy in multiple sclerosis. Germline CDR1 DFQATT, CDR2 SNEGSKA (reference sequence). The CDR3 runs to 11 residues. V gave up 6 bases and J gave up 4 bases, with 9 bases separating them. The method was immunoSEQ multiplex PCR; TCRdb's version includes in-frame clones alone and lacks a portion of them. The profile covers some 94,000 clones, with approximately 90% appearing a single time and roughly 2% taken by the ten largest. The clonotype originates from a female donor in good health, enrolled as a control in a pregnancy study. This specimen consisted of peripheral blood, obtained in the first trimester of pregnancy. This chain joins TRBV20-1 and TRBJ1-2; D gene uncertain. CDR3 sequence: CSAPGAYGYTF. CDR3 sequence (DNA): TGCAGTGCCCCGGGAGCCTATGGCTACACCTTC.